This T cell receptor (beta chain) emerged from a study of T-cell memory formation after mild COVID-19. The study, taken as a whole, reports: CD4+ bias marked clones expanding day 15 to 37, unlike balanced contracting clones. Day 37-peaking second-wave clones had unconfirmed SARS-CoV-2 specificity.

TCRdb itself ran the 5' RACE reads through MiXCR, one entry per CDR3 protein. The table records around 200,000 distinct CDR3 sequences, 20% to 25% of them present only once. This clonotype was counted only a few times. Its antigen is currently unknown. This CDR3 is built from 12 residues. Between the trimmed V and J ends, which lost 4 bases and 5 bases, there was a span of 8 bases. The material sequenced was PBMCs or a T cell subset sorted from them (not recorded which). This receptor was identified in an adult woman who had mild COVID-19 (a few samples of this study predate the infection). Cell type and time point are not known. V usage is TRBV12-3 or TRBV12-4 and J usage is TRBJ1-2; D is undetermined. The CDR3 loop is CASSSMSYGYTF. Written as DNA, the CDR3 is TGTGCCAGCAGTTCTATGTCTTATGGCTACACCTTC.